Presented here are 30 T cell receptor beta chains from one specimen sequenced in a study of shared clonotypes between healthy human individuals. Libraries were prepared by immunoSEQ multiplex PCR; TCRdb keeps only in-frame clonotypes and omits some of them. The sample has 550,000 to 800,000 clones, 90% seen once; the top ten hold roughly 36%. Sequencing input: memory CD8+ T cells from PBMCs. Subset denoted: CD45RO+ cells pooled with CCR7-negative TemRA cells. These receptors all come from a man aged 18 to 30 in good health. Some clones in this sample may be carry-over from other donors' samples.

This rearrangement joins TRBV9 to TRBJ1-1; 7 bases map to TRBD1. The CDR3 spans 15 residues. V lost 0 bases, J lost 5 bases, and 7 bases stayed unmatched. The germline V gene encodes CDR1 SGDLS and CDR2 YYNGEE. The CDR3 loop is CASSVAGQPKTEAFF. The CDR3 bases are TGTGCCAGCAGCGTAGCGGGACAGCCTAAGACTGAAGCTTTCTTT.

The chain links TRBV6-6 to TRBJ2-7, with 8 nucleotides matching TRBD2. From germline, CDR1 is MNHNY and CDR2 SVGAGI (reference sequence). There are 13 residues in the CDR3. The J segment lost 6 bases and the V segment lost 1 base, leaving 2 bases of the junction unmatched. CDR3 DNA: TGTGCCAGCAGTTACTTAGCGGGAACCGAGCAGTACTTC. It yields the protein CASSYLAGTEQYF.

The chain is built from TRBV5-6 and TRBJ2-4; D unresolved. Looked up from germline, CDR1 is SGHDT and CDR2 is YYEEEE. This CDR3 has 12 residues. Trimming took 2 bases from V and 6 from J, leaving 6 bases between them. The CDR3 loop reads CASSLGVNIQYF. Here the CDR3 DNA reads TGTGCCAGCAGCTTAGGAGTAAACATTCAGTACTTC.

This rearrangement joins TRBV4-2 to TRBJ2-1; the match to TRBD2 covers 15 bases. V shed 0 bases and J 12 bases; nucleotides not matched to a gene: 9. The CDR3 length is 17 residues. CDR1 LGHNA and CDR2 YNFKEQ come from the germline V gene. CDR3 nucleotides: TGTGCCAGCAGCCAAGAGGGCCCGGGACTAGCGGGAGGTCGGCAGTTCTTC. It is translated as CASSQEGPGLAGGRQFF.

The chain is built from TRBV7-9 and TRBJ2-2, with TRBD2 as a possible D gene (6 bases). Trimming removed 8 bases from V and 7 bases from J, with 14 bases in between. Germline V gives CDR1 SEHNR, CDR2 FQNEAQ (reference sequence). The length of the CDR3 is 13 residues. The CDR3 loop is CASSNFGGGELFF. CDR3 nucleotides: TGTGCCAGCTCTAACTTCGGGGGCGGGGAGCTGTTTTTT.

CDR3 nucleotide sequence: TGTGCCAGCAGTTCTGGACTCGCCTTCTACGAGCAGTACTTC. Translation: CASSSGLAFYEQYF. The chain uses TRBV27 and TRBJ2-7; a weak D match, TRBD2 (5 bases). The germline CDR1 and CDR2 sequences are MNHEY and SMNVEV (reference sequence). Trimming removed 4 bases from V and 3 bases from J, with 13 bases in between. CDR3 size: 14 residues.

V usage is TRBV4-1 and J usage is TRBJ2-7, with D possibly TRBD2 on 5 matching bases. The germline V gene encodes CDR1 MGHRA and CDR2 YSYEKL. Trimming shortened V by 6 bases and J by 3 bases, and 15 bases separated the two germline ends. The CDR3 covers 14 residues. The CDR3 coding sequence is TGCGCCAGCAGGCTTCAAGATCGGGACTACGAGCAGTACTTC. It translates to CASRLQDRDYEQYF.

This chain uses TRBV4-1 with TRBJ2-3, with TRBD1 identical over 8 bases. The germline CDR1 and CDR2 sequences are MGHRA and YSYEKL. The CDR3 loop spans 14 amino acids. The J segment lost 4 bases and the V segment lost 2 bases, leaving 2 bases of the junction unmatched. The CDR3 sequence: CASSQKQGADTQYF. The CDR3, as DNA: TGCGCCAGCAGCCAAAAACAGGGGGCAGATACGCAGTATTTT.

The V and J genes are TRBV29-1 and TRBJ2-2; 12 bases line up with TRBD2. This CDR3 is built from 16 residues. V trimming: 7 bases; J trimming: 4 bases; junction bases outside the gene matches: 10. Germline V gives CDR1 SQVTM, CDR2 ANQGSEA. The CDR3 DNA reads as TGCAGCGCCCGAACGACTAGCGGGAGTATCACCGGGGAGCTGTTTTTT. As protein: CSARTTSGSITGELFF.

J is TRBJ2-7 and V is TRBV21-1. TRBV21-1 is marked as a pseudogene. This CDR3 comprises 17 residues. CDR3 coding DNA: TGTGCCAAATTGACAACGCCAGGACGTAAGAGAACCTACGAGCAGTACTTC. This sequence encodes CAKLTTPGRKRTYEQYF.

The chain recombines TRBV15 with TRBJ1-2, with D unclear. This CDR3 has 15 amino acids. V gave up 1 base and J gave up 4 bases, with 13 bases separating them. CDR1 is LNHNV, CDR2 YYDKDF, per germline (reference sequence). The CDR3 bases are TGTGCCACCAGCAGAGTGGAAGGATCCCGCTATGGCTACACCTTC. Encoded protein: CATSRVEGSRYGYTF.

This clone showed up just a few times. CDR3 protein: CASRVDRAEAFF. DNA for the CDR3: TGTGCCAGCAGGGTAGACAGGGCAGAAGCTTTCTTT. This rearrangement joins TRBV28 to TRBJ1-1; 7 bases match TRBD1. The CDR3 consists of 12 residues. J was trimmed by 8 bases and V by 6 bases; bases with no gene match: 6. Germline assignment: CDR1 MDHEN and CDR2 SYDVKM.

The chain has TRBV30 and TRBJ2-7; no clear D. The CDR3 runs to 16 residues. CDR1 and CDR2 from the germline V gene are GTSNPN and SVGIG (reference sequence). V was shortened by 3 bases and J by 4 bases, with 22 bases between the two germline ends. The CDR3 DNA reads as TGTGCCTGGAGGCCGAAACACCCGCTTGGCCTATACGAGCAGTACTTC. Its translation is CAWRPKHPLGLYEQYF. Full variable domain (outside the CDR3, taken from reference TRBV30 and TRBJ2-7): SQTIHQWPATLVQPVGSPLSLECTVEGTSNPNLYWYRQAAGRGLQLLFYSVGIGQISSEVPQNLSASRPQDRQFILSSKKLLLSDSGFYLCAWRPKHPLGLYEQYFGPGTRLTVT.

This clone has only a few counts. The rearrangement links TRBV6-1 to TRBJ2-4; D is possibly TRBD1 or TRBD2 (5 bases each). The germline V gene has CDR1 MNHNS and CDR2 SASEGT. CDR3 length equals 15 residues. The V gene lost 2 bases and the J gene lost 0 bases, with 8 bases spanning the gap. DNA for the CDR3: TGTGCCAGCAGTGAAAGTGGGGGAGCCAAAAACATTCAGTACTTC. As protein: CASSESGGAKNIQYF.

This rearrangement joins TRBV19 to TRBJ1-1; D perhaps matches TRBD1 (5 bases). V was clipped by 10 bases and J by 2 bases, with 29 bases between them. This CDR3 contains 18 residues. Germline CDR1 is LNHDA and CDR2 is SQIVND (reference sequence). The CDR3 protein is CATQINPTRRDGNTEAFF. CDR3 DNA: TGTGCCACTCAAATCAACCCGACACGCAGGGACGGTAACACTGAAGCTTTCTTT. Full variable domain (missing parts from reference TRBV19 and TRBJ1-1): DGGITQSPKYLFRKEGQNVTLSCEQNLNHDAMYWYRQDPGQGLRLIYYSQIVNDFQKGDIAEGYSVSREKKESFPLTVTSAQKNPTAFYLCATQINPTRRDGNTEAFFGQGTRLTVV.

A single count supports this clone. The chain links TRBV19 to TRBJ1-5; TRBD1 is a possible D gene (6 bases). The V gene's germline CDR1 is LNHDA and CDR2 SQIVND (reference sequence). Trimming shortened V by 3 bases and J by 5 bases, and 14 bases separated the two germline ends. This CDR3 contains 15 residues. The CDR3 spells CASSIPQGKDQPQHF. The DNA of the CDR3 is TGTGCCAGTAGTATTCCCCAGGGGAAGGATCAGCCCCAGCATTTT. The full variable domain, rest sourced from reference TRBV19 and TRBJ1-5, is DGGITQSPKYLFRKEGQNVTLSCEQNLNHDAMYWYRQDPGQGLRLIYYSQIVNDFQKGDIAEGYSVSREKKESFPLTVTSAQKNPTAFYLCASSIPQGKDQPQHFGDGTRLSIL.

As concerns this clone: This same CDR3 is encoded by further DNA sequences in the sample. The chain is built from TRBV9 and TRBJ2-7; the D is unclear. Per germline, CDR1 SGDLS and CDR2 YYNGEE. Trimming stripped 0 bases from V and 2 bases from J, with 6 bases between. The CDR3 runs 13 residues. CDR3 sequence reads: CASSVADTYEQYF. The CDR3 bases are TGTGCCAGCAGCGTAGCAGATACCTACGAGCAGTACTTC.

The sample holds one count of this clone. The V gene is TRBV9, the J gene TRBJ2-7; the D gene is possibly TRBD2 (6 bases). The CDR3 sequence is 16 residues long. Germline V CDR1 and CDR2: SGDLS, YYNGEE. Trimming left V 3 bases short and J 2 bases short, with 18 bases between. The CDR3: CASSESPRDSTYEQYF. Written as DNA, the CDR3 is TGTGCCAGCAGCGAATCCCCCCGGGACTCAACCTACGAGCAGTACTTC.

This clone occurred once. This sequence joins TRBV27 and TRBJ2-2; D is uncertain. The V end lost 3 bases, the J end lost 7 bases, and 6 bases lay between the germline ends. CDR1 MNHEY and CDR2 SMNVEV come from the germline V gene (reference sequence). This CDR3 comprises 12 residues. The CDR3 spells CASSFKFGELFF. In nucleotides, the CDR3 is TGTGCCAGCAGTTTTAAGTTCGGGGAGCTGTTTTTT.

As DNA, the CDR3 is TGTGCCAGCGGGATTAGCGGGACCTCCTACGAGCAGTACTTC. This sequence encodes CASGISGTSYEQYF. The chain combines TRBV27 with TRBJ2-7; the match to TRBD2 covers 8 bases. CDR3 length: 14 residues. Germline values: CDR1 MNHEY, CDR2 SMNVEV (reference sequence). V dropped 8 bases and J dropped 0; count of bases not matched to a gene: 6.

The chain joins TRBV10-3 to TRBJ2-7; 12 bases agree with TRBD2. Germline V gene lookup returns CDR1 ENHRY and CDR2 SYGVKD. V gave up 3 bases and J gave up 2 bases; unmatched junction bases: 8. This CDR3 spans 17 amino acids. The CDR3 region is CAISDTSGRFDAYEQYF. The CDR3 DNA is TGTGCCATCAGTGATACTAGCGGGAGGTTCGATGCCTACGAGCAGTACTTC.

J is TRBJ1-1 and V is TRBV11-1, with 10 bases identical to TRBD1. This CDR3 is 15 amino acids long. Germline CDR1 SGHAT, CDR2 FQDESV (reference sequence). J gave up 6 bases and V 5 bases, and 9 bases lay outside the gene matches. The CDR3 sequence: CASSRPRDRGAEAFF. DNA of the CDR3: TGTGCCAGCAGCCGACCCCGGGACAGGGGTGCTGAAGCTTTCTTT.

This chain joins TRBV27 and TRBJ2-1; D gene ambiguous. In germline, CDR1 is MNHEY, CDR2 SMNVEV (reference sequence). The V and J ends lost 3 bases and 5 bases respectively, with 5 bases between them. This CDR3 is 12 amino acids long. The CDR3 loop is CASSFLHNEQFF. The CDR3 coding sequence is TGTGCCAGCAGTTTTCTCCACAATGAGCAGTTCTTC.

The genes are TRBV9 and TRBJ1-3; D call uncertain. V was pared by 3 bases and J by 0 bases, with 13 bases between. Germline V gene lookup returns CDR1 SGDLS and CDR2 YYNGEE. CDR3 length: 16 residues. The CDR3 loop is CASSADGVPSGNTIYF. In DNA form, the CDR3 reads TGTGCCAGCAGCGCTGACGGCGTGCCCTCTGGAAACACCATATATTTT.

In its sample, this clone was seen many times. The chain uses TRBV19 and TRBJ1-2; TRBD1 agrees at 7 bases. CDR1 and CDR2 from the germline V gene are LNHDA and SQIVND (reference sequence). The CDR3 is 15 amino acids. Trimming took 4 bases from V and 3 from J; bases not matched to a gene: 8. CDR3 amino acids: CASSTKDRVDYGYTF. The CDR3 bases are TGTGCCAGTAGTACCAAAGACAGGGTGGACTATGGCTACACCTTC.

The V call is TRBV19, the J call TRBJ2-5; the match to TRBD1 covers 8 bases. V trimming: 4 bases; J trimming: 6 bases; junction bases outside the gene matches: 7. Germline V gene data show CDR1 as LNHDA and CDR2 as SQIVND (reference sequence). The CDR3 contains 14 residues. For the CDR3, the DNA is TGTGCCAGTAGTAAGCCAGGGGGCCCACAGACCCAGTACTTC. Its protein is CASSKPGGPQTQYF.

Only one count was recorded for this clone. The rearrangement links TRBV11-1 to TRBJ1-2; no reliable D call. In germline, CDR1 is SGHAT, CDR2 FQDESV (reference sequence). Trimming left V 1 base short and J 8 bases short, with 11 bases between. CDR3 length: 13 residues. CDR3: CASSLGREEGYTF. CDR3 DNA sequence: TGTGCCAGCAGCTTAGGGCGGGAAGAAGGCTACACCTTC.

The chain is built from TRBV4-1 and TRBJ1-2; D is possibly TRBD1 (5 bases). This CDR3 comprises 16 residues. Trimming took off 3 bases at V and 2 bases at J, with 16 bases between the two ends. Germline V gene data show CDR1 as MGHRA and CDR2 as YSYEKL. CDR3 sequence: CASSHDNPGPNYGYTF. Here the CDR3 DNA reads TGCGCCAGCAGCCATGACAACCCGGGACCGAACTATGGCTACACCTTC.

The chain joins TRBV16 to TRBJ1-2; D unclear. The V end lost 2 bases, the J end lost 0 bases, and 13 bases lay between the germline ends. Germline values: CDR1 KGHSY, CDR2 FQNENV. The CDR3 is 16 residues long. The CDR3 nucleotides read TGTGCCAGCAGCCAAGAACAAGGGTTGGCTAACTATGGCTACACCTTC. Its translation: CASSQEQGLANYGYTF.

CDR3 region: CASSASGKTYEQYF. CDR3 nucleotide sequence: TGTGCCAGCAGCGCTTCCGGGAAAACCTACGAGCAGTACTTC. The chain links TRBV9 to TRBJ2-7; D might be TRBD2 (5 bases). Germline CDR1 reads SGDLS; CDR2 reads YYNGEE. V was cut by 3 bases and J by 2 bases, with 12 bases left in between. This CDR3 is 14 amino acids long.